This TCR beta chain was observed in a study of cytomegalovirus exposure and HLA in healthy donors. Study background: Earlier findings included nearly 120 million unique TCR beta sequences obtained from 150 million to 200 million T cells.

This PCR relied on a set of 60 Vbeta primers and 13 Jbeta primers. The protocol was immunoSEQ multiplex PCR, while the TCRdb copy is restricted to in-frame clones and leaves out a portion. The sample has 93,000 or so clones, 84% seen once. There are a few counts of this clone. Its antigen is not identified. The germline V gene encodes CDR1 WNHNN and CDR2 SYGVQD (reference sequence). Trimming removed 4 bases from V and 8 bases from J; junction bases left unmatched: 9. The length of the CDR3 is 14 residues. General study findings and limits: V- and J-gene trimming of TCR beta was linked (in a later analysis) to a missense DCLRE1C variant.

V usage is TRBV10-1 and J usage is TRBJ1-2; TRBD1 aligns across 8 bases. This sequence was found in a woman younger than 35 in good health and CMV-seropositive. Sequencing was carried out using PBMCs. The CDR3 region has the DNA TGCGCCAGCAGTGGGGGGACAGGCCGCTTCGGCTACACCTTC. Protein sequence: CASSGGTGRFGYTF.